The present T cell receptor (beta chain) was sequenced within a study of control samples from healthy donors and cancer patients. With 5 bases clipped from V and 3 bases from J, the junction kept 1 base outside the gene matches. CDR1 and CDR2 from the germline V gene are LNHDA and SQIVND (reference sequence). The CDR3 sequence is 12 residues long. Method: immunoSEQ multiplex PCR; TCRdb's copy keeps in-frame clones and lacks some. Here the sample spans about 70,000 clones, roughly 86% being singletons. The TCR originated in a woman aged 50 to 60 with head and neck cancer. The sequencing input was PBMCs. The chain couples TRBV19 to TRBJ2-7; 7 bases are shared with TRBD2. CDR3 protein: CASSGEGYEQYF. CDR3 coding DNA: TGTGCCAGTAGTGGGGAGGGCTACGAGCAGTACTTC.